The rows below give T cell receptor beta chains drawn from one sample of a study of beta chain features in type 1 diabetes. Using immunoSEQ multiplex PCR, the repertoire was profiled, and TCRdb retains in-frame clones only, with some absent. The data hold 620,000 or so clones, with 15% to 17% observed a single time. Sequencing used naive CD4+ T cells from blood. The source of these receptors is a man aged 18-30 years in good health. Each CDR3 is given with its conserved first and last residue. D genes are given only for firm matches. Size tells how often a clone was seen (once, few, many) or the class of an expanded clone, and some rows leave it out.

V gene	J gene	CDR3 length	clone size	D gene	CDR3 protein	CDR3 DNA
TRBV7-9	TRBJ2-6	16	.	.	CASSWVVRAGANVLTF	TGTGCCAGCAGCTGGGTCGTGAGGGCAGGGGCCAACGTCCTGACTTTC
TRBV6-5	TRBJ2-7	13	once	TRBD1	CASRSGQGIEQYF	TGTGCCAGCAGGTCGGGACAGGGAATCGAGCAGTACTTC
TRBV2	TRBJ2-7	14	.	.	CASSRSVVSYEQYF	TGTGCCAGCAGTCGCAGTGTGGTCTCCTACGAGCAGTACTTC
TRBV7-9	TRBJ1-1	14	.	.	CASSLGEVDTEAFF	TGTGCCAGCAGCTTGGGGGAAGTCGACACTGAAGCTTTCTTT
TRBV4-2	TRBJ2-1	16	.	.	CASSQDTRGPYNEQFF	TGTGCCAGCAGCCAAGATACGAGAGGGCCTTACAATGAGCAGTTCTTC
TRBV14	TRBJ1-2	16	few	.	CASRPYREGMDYGYTF	TGTGCCAGCAGACCCTACCGAGAGGGGATGGACTATGGCTACACCTTC
TRBV5-1	TRBJ2-7	16	.	.	CASSLIGLAGNYEQYF	TGCGCCAGCAGCTTGATCGGTCTGGCAGGGAACTACGAGCAGTACTTC
TRBV25-1	TRBJ2-3	15	.	TRBD2	CASSDSGLAGPTQYF	TGTGCCAGCAGTGATTCGGGGCTAGCGGGCCCTACGCAGTATTTT
TRBV7-9	TRBJ1-1	14	.	.	CASSLGGKDTEAFF	TGTGCCAGCAGCTTAGGGGGGAAGGACACTGAAGCTTTCTTT
TRBV1	TRBJ2-1	16	few	.	CTSWKTGGPDYNEQFF	TGCACCAGCTGGAAGACGGGGGGGCCTGATTACAATGAGCAGTTCTTC
TRBV5-4	TRBJ2-7	13	once	.	CASSLAGTYEQYF	TGTGCCAGCAGCTTGGCCGGGACCTACGAGCAGTACTTC
TRBV5-1	TRBJ2-7	14	.	.	CASSLESGSYEQYF	TGCGCCAGCAGCTTGGAGTCAGGCAGCTACGAGCAGTACTTC
TRBV7-3	TRBJ1-2	15	once	.	CASSLTSGTGYGYTF	TGTGCCAGCAGCTTAACGTCAGGGACTGGCTATGGCTACACCTTC
TRBV7-7	TRBJ2-3	13	.	.	CASSPPSTDTQYF	TGTGCTAGCAGCCCCCCCTCCACAGATACGCAGTATTTT